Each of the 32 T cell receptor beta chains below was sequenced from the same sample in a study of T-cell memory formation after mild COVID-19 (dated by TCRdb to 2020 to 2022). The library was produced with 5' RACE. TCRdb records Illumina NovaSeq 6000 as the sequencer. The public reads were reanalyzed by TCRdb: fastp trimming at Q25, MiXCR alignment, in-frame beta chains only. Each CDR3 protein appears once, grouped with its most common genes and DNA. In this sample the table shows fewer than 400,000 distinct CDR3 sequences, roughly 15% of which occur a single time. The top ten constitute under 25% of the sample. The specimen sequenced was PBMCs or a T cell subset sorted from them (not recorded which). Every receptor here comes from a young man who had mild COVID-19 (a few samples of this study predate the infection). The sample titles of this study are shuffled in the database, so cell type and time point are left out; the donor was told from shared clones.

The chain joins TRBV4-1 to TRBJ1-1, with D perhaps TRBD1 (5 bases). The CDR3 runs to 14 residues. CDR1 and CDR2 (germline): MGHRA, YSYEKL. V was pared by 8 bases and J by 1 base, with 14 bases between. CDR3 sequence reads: CASRGFLRNTEAFF. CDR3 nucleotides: TGCGCCAGCCGGGGCTTCTTACGGAACACTGAAGCTTTCTTT.

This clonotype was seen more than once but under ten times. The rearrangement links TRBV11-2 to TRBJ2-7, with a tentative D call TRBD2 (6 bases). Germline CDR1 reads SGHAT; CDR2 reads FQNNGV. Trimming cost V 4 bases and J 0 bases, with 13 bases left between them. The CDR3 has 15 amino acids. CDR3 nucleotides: TGTGCCAGCAGCTCGCCCCACGGGAGCTCCTACGAGCAGTACTTC. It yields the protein CASSSPHGSSYEQYF.

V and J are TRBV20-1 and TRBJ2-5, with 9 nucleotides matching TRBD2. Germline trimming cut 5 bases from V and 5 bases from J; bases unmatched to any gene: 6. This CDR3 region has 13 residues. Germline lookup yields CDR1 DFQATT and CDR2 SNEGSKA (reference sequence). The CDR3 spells CSAVAGARETQYF. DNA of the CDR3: TGCAGTGCTGTAGCGGGGGCGCGGGAGACCCAGTACTTC.

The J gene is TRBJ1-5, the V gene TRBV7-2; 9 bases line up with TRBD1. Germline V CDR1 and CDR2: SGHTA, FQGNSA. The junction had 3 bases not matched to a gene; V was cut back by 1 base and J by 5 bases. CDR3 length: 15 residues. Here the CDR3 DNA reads TGTGCCAGCAGCTTAGAACAGGGGGCTCATCAGCCCCAGCATTTT. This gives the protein CASSLEQGAHQPQHF.

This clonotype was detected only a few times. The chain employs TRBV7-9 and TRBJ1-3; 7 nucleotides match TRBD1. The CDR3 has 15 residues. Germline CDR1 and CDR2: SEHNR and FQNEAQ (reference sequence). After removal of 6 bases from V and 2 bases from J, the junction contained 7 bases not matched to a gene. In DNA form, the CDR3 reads TGTGCCAGCAGAGGACAGGATGCGGCTGGAAACACCATATATTTT. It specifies CASRGQDAAGNTIYF.

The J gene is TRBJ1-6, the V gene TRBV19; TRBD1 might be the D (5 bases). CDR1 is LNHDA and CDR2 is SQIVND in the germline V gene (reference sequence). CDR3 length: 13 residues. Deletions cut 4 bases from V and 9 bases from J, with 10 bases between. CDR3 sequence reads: CASSTGNGSPLHF. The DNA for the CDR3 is TGTGCCAGTAGTACAGGGAACGGTTCACCCCTCCACTTT.

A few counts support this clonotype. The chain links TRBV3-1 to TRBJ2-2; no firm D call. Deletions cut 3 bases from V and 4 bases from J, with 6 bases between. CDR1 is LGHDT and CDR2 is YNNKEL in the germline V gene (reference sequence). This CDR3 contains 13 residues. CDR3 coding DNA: TGTGCCAGCAGCCACACGCCCACCGGGGAGCTGTTTTTT. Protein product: CASSHTPTGELFF.

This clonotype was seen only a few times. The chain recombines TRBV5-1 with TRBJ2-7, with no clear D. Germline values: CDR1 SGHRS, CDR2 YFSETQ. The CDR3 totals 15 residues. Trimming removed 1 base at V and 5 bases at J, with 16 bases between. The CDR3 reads CASSLSTDDRDEQYF. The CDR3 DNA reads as TGCGCCAGCAGCTTGTCGACTGATGATCGGGACGAGCAGTACTTC.

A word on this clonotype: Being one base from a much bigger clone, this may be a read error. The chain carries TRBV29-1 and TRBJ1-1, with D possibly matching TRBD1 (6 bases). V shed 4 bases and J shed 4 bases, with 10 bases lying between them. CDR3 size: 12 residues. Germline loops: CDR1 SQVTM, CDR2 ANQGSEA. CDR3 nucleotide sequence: TGCAGCGTTGGAAAGGGGGGCACTGAAGCTTTCTTT. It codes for CSVGKGGTEAFF.

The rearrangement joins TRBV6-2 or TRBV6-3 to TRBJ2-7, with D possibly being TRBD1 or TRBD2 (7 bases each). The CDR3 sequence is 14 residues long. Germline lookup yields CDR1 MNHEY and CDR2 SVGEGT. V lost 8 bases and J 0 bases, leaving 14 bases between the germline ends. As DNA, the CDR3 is TGTGCCAGCGGCCAGGGGGGGAACTCCTACGAGCAGTACTTC. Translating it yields CASGQGGNSYEQYF.

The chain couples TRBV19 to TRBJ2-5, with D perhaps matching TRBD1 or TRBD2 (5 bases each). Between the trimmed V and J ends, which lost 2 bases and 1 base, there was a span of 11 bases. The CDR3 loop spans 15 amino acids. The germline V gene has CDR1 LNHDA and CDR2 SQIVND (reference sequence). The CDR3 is CASSIYRDLQETQYF. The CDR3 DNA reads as TGTGCCAGTAGTATATACCGGGACCTCCAAGAGACCCAGTACTTC. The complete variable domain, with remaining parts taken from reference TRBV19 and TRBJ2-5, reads DGGITQSPKYLFRKEGQNVTLSCEQNLNHDAMYWYRQDPGQGLRLIYYSQIVNDFQKGDIAEGYSVSREKKESFPLTVTSAQKNPTAFYLCASSIYRDLQETQYFGPGTRLLVL.

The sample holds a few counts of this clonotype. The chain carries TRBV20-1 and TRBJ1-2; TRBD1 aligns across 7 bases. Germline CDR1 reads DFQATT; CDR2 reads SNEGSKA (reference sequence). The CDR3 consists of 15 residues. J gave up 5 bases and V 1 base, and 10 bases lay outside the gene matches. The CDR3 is CSARAYPGQKYGYTF. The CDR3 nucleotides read TGCAGTGCTAGAGCTTACCCGGGACAGAAATATGGCTACACCTTC.

The CDR3, as DNA: TGTGCCAGCAGCCCCGGGACAACGATCACCCTTAGCAATCAGCCCCAGCATTTT. This gives the protein CASSPGTTITLSNQPQHF. The genes are TRBV12-3 or TRBV12-4 and TRBJ1-5, with D tentatively TRBD1 (6 bases). With 6 bases removed from V and 0 bases from J, the gap between germline ends came to 21 bases. CDR3 length: 18 residues.

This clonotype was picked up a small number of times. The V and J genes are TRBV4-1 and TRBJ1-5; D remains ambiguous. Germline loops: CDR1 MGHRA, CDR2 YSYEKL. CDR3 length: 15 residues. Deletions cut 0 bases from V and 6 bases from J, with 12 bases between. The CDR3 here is CASSQDPFGGQPQHF. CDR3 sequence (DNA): TGCGCCAGCAGCCAAGATCCTTTCGGCGGTCAGCCCCAGCATTTT.

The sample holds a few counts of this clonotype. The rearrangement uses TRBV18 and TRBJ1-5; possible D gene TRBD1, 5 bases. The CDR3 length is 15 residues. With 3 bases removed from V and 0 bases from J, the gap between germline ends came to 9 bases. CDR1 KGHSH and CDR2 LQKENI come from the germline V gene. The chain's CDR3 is CASSPVGHSNQPQHF. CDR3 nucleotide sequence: TGTGCCAGCTCACCGGTGGGGCATAGCAATCAGCCCCAGCATTTT.

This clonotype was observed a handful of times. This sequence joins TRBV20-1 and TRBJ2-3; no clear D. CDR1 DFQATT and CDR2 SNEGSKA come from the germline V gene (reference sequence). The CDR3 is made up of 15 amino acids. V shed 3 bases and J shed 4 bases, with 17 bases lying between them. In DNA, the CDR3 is TGCAGTGCTAGTGGACGGATTAGAGGCGCAGATACGCAGTATTTT. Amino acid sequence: CSASGRIRGADTQYF.

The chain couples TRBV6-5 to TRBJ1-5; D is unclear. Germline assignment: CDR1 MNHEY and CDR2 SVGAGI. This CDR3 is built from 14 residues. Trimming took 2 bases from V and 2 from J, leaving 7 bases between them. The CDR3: CASSYGRGNQPQHF. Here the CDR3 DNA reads TGTGCCAGCAGTTACGGTAGGGGCAATCAGCCCCAGCATTTT.

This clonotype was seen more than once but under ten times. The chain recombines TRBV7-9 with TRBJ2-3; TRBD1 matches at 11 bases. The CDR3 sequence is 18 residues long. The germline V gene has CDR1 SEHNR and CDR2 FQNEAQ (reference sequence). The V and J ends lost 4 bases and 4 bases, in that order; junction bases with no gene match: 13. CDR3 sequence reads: CASSSSDRGPPPADTQYF. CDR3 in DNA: TGTGCCAGCAGCTCATCGGACAGGGGGCCACCCCCGGCAGATACGCAGTATTTT.

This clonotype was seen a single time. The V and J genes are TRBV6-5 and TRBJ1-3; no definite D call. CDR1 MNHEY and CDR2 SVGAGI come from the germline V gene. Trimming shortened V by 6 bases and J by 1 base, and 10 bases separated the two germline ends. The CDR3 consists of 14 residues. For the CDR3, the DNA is TGTGCCAGCAGCCAGGTTCTTTCTGGAAACACCATATATTTT. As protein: CASSQVLSGNTIYF.

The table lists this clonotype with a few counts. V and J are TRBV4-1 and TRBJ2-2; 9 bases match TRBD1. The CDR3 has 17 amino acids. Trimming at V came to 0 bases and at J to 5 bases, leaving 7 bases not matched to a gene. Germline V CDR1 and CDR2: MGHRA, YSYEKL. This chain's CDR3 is CASSQEGQGYETGELFF. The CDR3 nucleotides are TGCGCCAGCAGCCAAGAGGGACAGGGTTATGAAACCGGGGAGCTGTTTTTT.

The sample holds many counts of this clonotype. The CDR3 coding sequence is TGCAGTGCTAGTGTAGCGGGGGGCTACTACAATGAGCAGTTCTTC. Translation gives CSASVAGGYYNEQFF. The chain combines TRBV20-1 with TRBJ2-1; 10 nucleotides line up with TRBD2. Germline CDR1 and CDR2: DFQATT and SNEGSKA (reference sequence). V lost 3 bases, J lost 3 bases, and 5 bases stayed unmatched. The CDR3 spans 15 residues.

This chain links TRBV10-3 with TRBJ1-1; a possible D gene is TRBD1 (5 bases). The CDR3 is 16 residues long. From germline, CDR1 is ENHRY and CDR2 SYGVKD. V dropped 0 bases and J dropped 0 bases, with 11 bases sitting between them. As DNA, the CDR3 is TGTGCCATCAGTGAGTCGGGGGGACGAATGAACACTGAAGCTTTCTTT. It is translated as CAISESGGRMNTEAFF.

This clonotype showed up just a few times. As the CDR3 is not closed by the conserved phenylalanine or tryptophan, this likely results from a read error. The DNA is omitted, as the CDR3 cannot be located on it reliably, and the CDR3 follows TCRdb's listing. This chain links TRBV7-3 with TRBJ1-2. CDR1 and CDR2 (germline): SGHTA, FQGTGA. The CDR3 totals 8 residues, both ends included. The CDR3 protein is CASSLIMA.

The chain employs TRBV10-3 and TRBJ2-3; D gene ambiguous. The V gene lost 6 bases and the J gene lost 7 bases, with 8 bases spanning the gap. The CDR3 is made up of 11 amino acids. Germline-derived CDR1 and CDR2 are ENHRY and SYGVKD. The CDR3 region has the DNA TGTGCCATCAGGGGAATGAATACGCAGTATTTT. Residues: CAIRGMNTQYF.

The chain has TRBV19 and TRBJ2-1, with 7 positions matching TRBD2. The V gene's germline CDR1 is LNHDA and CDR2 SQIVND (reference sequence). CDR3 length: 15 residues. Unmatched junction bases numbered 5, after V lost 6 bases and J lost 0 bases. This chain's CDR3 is CASRVGGSSYNEQFF. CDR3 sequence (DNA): TGTGCCAGTAGGGTGGGGGGGAGCTCCTACAATGAGCAGTTCTTC.

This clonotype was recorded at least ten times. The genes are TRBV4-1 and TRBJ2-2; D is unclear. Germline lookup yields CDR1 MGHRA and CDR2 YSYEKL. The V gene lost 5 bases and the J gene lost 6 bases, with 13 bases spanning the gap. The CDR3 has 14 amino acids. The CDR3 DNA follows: TGCGCCAGCAGCGCGATAGGATCCGCCGGGGAGCTGTTTTTT. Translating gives CASSAIGSAGELFF.

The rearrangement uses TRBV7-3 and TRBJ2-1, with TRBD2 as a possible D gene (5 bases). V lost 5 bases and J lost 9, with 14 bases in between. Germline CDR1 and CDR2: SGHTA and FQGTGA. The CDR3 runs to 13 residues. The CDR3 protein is CASSQRAGSEQFF. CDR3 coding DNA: TGTGCCAGCAGCCAAAGGGCGGGTAGTGAGCAGTTCTTC.

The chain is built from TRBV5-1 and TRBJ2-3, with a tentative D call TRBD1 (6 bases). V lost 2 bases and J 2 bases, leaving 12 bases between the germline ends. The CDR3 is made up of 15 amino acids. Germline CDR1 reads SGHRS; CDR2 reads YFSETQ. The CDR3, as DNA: TGCGCCAGCAGCTTAACCGGGACACTCACAGATACGCAGTATTTT. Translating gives CASSLTGTLTDTQYF.

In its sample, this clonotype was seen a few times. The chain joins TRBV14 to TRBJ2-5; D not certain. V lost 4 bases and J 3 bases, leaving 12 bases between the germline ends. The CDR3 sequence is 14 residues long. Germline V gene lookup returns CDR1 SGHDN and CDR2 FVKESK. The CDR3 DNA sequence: TGTGCCAGCAGCCGGATTGCCAGAGAAGAGACCCAGTACTTC. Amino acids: CASSRIAREETQYF.

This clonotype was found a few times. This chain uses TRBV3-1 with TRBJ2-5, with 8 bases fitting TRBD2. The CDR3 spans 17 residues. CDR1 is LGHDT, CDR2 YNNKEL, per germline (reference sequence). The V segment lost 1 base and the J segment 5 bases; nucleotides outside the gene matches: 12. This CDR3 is CASSQGFGGTRRETQYF. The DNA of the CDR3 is TGTGCCAGCAGCCAAGGTTTCGGCGGGACTAGACGCGAGACCCAGTACTTC.

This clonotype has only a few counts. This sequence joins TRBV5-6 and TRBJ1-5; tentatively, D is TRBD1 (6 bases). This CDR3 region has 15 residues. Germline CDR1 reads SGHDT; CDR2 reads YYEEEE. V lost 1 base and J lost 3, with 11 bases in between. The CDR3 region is CASSLSGAHNQPQHF. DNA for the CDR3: TGTGCCAGCAGCTTGTCAGGGGCCCACAATCAGCCCCAGCATTTT.

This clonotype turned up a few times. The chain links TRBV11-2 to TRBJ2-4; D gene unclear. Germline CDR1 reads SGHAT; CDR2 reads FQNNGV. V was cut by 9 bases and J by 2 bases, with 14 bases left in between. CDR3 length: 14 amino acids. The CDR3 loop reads CAREEGITKNIQYF. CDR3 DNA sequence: TGTGCCAGAGAGGAAGGGATTACCAAAAACATTCAGTACTTC.